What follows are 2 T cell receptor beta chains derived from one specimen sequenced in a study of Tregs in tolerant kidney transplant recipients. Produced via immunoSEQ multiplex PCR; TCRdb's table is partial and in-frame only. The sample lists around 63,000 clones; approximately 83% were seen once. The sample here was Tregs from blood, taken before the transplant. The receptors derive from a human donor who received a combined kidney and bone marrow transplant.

The DNA of the CDR3 is TGTGCCAGCAGCTTAGCGGCGACCACCGGGGAGCTGTTTTTT. It yields the protein CASSLAATTGELFF. The chain joins TRBV11-2 to TRBJ2-2; D call uncertain. The V gene lost 1 base and the J gene lost 4 bases, with 7 bases spanning the gap. CDR3 size: 14 residues. Germline-derived CDR1 and CDR2 are SGHAT and FQNNGV.

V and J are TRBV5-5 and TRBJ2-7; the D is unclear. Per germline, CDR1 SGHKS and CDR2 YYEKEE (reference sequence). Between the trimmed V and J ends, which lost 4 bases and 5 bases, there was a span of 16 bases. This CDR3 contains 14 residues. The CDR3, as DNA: TGTGCCAGCAGCCCCGAGGTATATACGGACGAGCAGTACTTC. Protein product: CASSPEVYTDEQYF.